The table lists the clone carrying this T cell receptor beta chain with a few counts. Its antigen is not identified. Here the CDR3 omits its conserved ending phenylalanine or tryptophan, so a read error is the likely source. From RNA, the CDR3 regions of TCR beta chains were amplified and sequenced. First-round RT-PCR employed HTBI primers, with a second-round multiplex PCR after it. A single record per CDR3 protein comes from TCRdb applying MiXCR to the multiplex PCR reads. Among about 700,000 distinct CDR3 sequences listed, 35% to 50% were seen once. The data originate from a study of Graves' ophthalmopathy and Graves' hyperthyroidism. If patients had other autoimmune diseases, uncontrolled infections, pregnancy or lactation, they were excluded. Trimming shortened V by 0 bases and J by 10 bases, and 15 bases separated the two germline ends. This CDR3 spans 14 amino acids. Study outcomes and limitations: Stable hyperthyroidism and ophthalmopathy were told apart by a 13-signature model, which achieved roughly 90% sensitivity and almost 82% specificity. Appearing in blood as well were most expanded thyroid clonotypes above 0.001 frequency.

The sequenced sample was peripheral blood. The rearrangement uses TRBV12-3 or TRBV12-4 and TRBJ1-1; tentative D call: TRBD1 (5 bases). The TCR originated in an adult man with Graves' ophthalmopathy. CDR3 protein: CASSLAGTLGGAFL. CDR3 in DNA: TGTGCCAGCAGTTTAGCCGGGACCCTCGGAGGAGCTTTCCTT.